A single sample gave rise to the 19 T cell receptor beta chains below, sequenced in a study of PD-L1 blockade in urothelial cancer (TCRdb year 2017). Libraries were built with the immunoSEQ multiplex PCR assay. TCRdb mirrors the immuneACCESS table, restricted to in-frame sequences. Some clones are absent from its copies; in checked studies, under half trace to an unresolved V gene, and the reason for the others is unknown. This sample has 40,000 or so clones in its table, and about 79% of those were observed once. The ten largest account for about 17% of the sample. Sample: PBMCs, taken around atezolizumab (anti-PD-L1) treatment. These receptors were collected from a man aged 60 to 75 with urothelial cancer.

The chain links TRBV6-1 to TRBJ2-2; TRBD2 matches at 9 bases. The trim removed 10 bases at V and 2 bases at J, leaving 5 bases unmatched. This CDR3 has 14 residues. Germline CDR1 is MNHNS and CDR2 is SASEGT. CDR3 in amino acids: CAIVTSGNTGELFF. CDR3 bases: TGTGCCATCGTGACTAGCGGAAACACCGGGGAGCTGTTTTTT.

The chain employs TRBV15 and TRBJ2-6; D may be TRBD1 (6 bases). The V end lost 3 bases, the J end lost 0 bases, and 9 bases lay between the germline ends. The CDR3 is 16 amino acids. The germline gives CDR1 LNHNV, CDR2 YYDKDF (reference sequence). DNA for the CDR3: TGTGCCACCAGCAGCGAACAGGGCTCTGGGGCCAACGTCCTGACTTTC. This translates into CATSSEQGSGANVLTF.

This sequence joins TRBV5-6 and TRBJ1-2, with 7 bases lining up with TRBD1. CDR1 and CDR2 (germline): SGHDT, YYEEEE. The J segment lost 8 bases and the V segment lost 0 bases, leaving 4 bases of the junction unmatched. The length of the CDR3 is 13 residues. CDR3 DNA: TGTGCCAGCAGCTTGGCAGGGGGGCAGGGCTACACCTTC. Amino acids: CASSLAGGQGYTF. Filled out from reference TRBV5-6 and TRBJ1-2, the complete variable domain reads DAGVTQSPTHLIKTRGQQVTLRCSPKSGHDTVSWYQQALGQGPQFIFQYYEEEERQRGNFPDRFSGHQFPNYSSELNVNALLLGDSALYLCASSLAGGQGYTFGSGTRLTVV.

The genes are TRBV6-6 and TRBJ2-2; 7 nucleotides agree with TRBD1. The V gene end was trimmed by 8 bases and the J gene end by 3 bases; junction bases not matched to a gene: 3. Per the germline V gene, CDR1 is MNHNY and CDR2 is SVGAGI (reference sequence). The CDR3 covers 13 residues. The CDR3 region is CASGDSYTGELFF. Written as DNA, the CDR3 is TGTGCCAGCGGGGACAGCTACACCGGGGAGCTGTTTTTT.

In nucleotides, the CDR3 is TGCGCCAGCAGGACAGGGCATTCACCCCTCCACTTT. It yields the protein CASRTGHSPLHF. V usage is TRBV5-1 and J usage is TRBJ1-6; 7 bases agree with TRBD1. In germline, CDR1 is SGHRS, CDR2 YFSETQ. The CDR3 has 12 residues. Losses at the gene ends were 5 bases for V and 8 bases for J; bases not matched to a gene: 1.

This CDR3 is CASSMADRVKTGELFF. Written as DNA, the CDR3 is TGTGCCAGTAGTATGGCAGACAGGGTGAAGACCGGGGAGCTGTTTTTT. This sequence joins TRBV19 and TRBJ2-2; 7 nucleotides align to TRBD1. This CDR3 comprises 16 residues. From germline, CDR1 is LNHDA and CDR2 SQIVND (reference sequence). V lost 3 bases and J lost 5; bases outside the gene matches: 9. Full variable domain (remainder filled in from reference TRBV19 and TRBJ2-2): DGGITQSPKYLFRKEGQNVTLSCEQNLNHDAMYWYRQDPGQGLRLIYYSQIVNDFQKGDIAEGYSVSREKKESFPLTVTSAQKNPTAFYLCASSMADRVKTGELFFGEGSRLTVL.

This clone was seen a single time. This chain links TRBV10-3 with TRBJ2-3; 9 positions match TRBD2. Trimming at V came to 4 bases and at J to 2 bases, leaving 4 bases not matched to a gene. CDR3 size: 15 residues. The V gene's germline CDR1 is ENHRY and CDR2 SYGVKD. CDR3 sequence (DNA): TGTGCCATCAGTGGGACTAGCGTCCTCACAGATACGCAGTATTTT. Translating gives CAISGTSVLTDTQYF.

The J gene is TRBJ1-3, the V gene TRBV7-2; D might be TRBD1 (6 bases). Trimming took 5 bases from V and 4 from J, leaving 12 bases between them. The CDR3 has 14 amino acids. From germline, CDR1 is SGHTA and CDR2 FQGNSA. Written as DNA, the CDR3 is TGTGCCAGCAGCCCGGGGGGCTCCGGAAACACCATATATTTT. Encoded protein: CASSPGGSGNTIYF.

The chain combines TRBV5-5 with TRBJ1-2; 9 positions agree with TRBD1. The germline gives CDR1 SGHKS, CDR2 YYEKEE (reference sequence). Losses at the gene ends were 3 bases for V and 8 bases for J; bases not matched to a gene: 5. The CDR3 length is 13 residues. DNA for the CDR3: TGTGCCAGCAGCTCACAGGGGGCGGGAGGCTACACCTTC. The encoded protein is CASSSQGAGGYTF.

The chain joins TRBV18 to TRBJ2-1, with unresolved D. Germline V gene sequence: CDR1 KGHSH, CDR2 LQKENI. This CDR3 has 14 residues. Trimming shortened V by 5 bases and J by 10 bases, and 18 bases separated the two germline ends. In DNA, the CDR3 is TGTGCCAGCTCATCAGAAAGACTCCCGAAGGAGCAGTTCTTC. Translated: CASSSERLPKEQFF.

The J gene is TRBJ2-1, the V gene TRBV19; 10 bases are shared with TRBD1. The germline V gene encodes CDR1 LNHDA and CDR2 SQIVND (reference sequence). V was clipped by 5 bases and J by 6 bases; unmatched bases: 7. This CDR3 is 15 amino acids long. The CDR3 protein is CASSLDRGGFNEQFF. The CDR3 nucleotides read TGTGCCAGTAGTCTGGACAGGGGGGGGTTCAATGAGCAGTTCTTC.

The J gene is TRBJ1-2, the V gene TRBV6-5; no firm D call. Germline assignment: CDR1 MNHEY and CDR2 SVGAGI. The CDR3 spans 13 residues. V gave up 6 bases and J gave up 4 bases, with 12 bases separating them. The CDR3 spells CASSPNRVYGYTF. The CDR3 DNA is TGTGCCAGCAGCCCGAACCGGGTCTATGGCTACACCTTC.

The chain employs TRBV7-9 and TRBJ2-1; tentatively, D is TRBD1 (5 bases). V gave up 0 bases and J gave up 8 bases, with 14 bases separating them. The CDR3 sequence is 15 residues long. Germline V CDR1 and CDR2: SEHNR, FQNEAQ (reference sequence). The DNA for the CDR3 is TGTGCCAGCAGCTTAGCTGGCCAGGGCAGGGATGAGCAGTTCTTC. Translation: CASSLAGQGRDEQFF.

The CDR3 region has the DNA TGCGCCAGCAGCTTGGAACAGGGGGCGGGAGAGCAGTACTTC. Translation: CASSLEQGAGEQYF. The rearrangement links TRBV5-1 to TRBJ2-7; 9 bases match TRBD1. The V segment lost 0 bases and the J segment 7 bases; nucleotides outside the gene matches: 5. This CDR3 is 14 amino acids long. Germline loops: CDR1 SGHRS, CDR2 YFSETQ.

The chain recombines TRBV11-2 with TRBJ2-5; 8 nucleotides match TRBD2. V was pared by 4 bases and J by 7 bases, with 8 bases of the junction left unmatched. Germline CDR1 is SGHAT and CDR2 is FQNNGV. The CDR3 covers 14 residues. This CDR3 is CASSSTSARGTQYF. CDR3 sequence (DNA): TGTGCCAGCAGCTCGACTAGCGCCCGGGGGACCCAGTACTTC.

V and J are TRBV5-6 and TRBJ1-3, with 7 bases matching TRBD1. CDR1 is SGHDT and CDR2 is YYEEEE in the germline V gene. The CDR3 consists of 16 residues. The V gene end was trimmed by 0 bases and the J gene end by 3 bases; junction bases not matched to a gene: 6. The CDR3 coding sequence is TGTGCCAGCAGCTTGGCACGACAGGGAGTTGGAAACACCATATATTTT. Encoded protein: CASSLARQGVGNTIYF.

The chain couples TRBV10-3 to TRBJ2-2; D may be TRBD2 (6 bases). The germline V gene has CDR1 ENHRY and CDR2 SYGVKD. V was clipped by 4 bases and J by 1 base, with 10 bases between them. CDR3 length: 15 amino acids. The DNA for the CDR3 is TGTGCCATCAGTGGCCAGGGAGGGAACACCGGGGAGCTGTTTTTT. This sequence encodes CAISGQGGNTGELFF.

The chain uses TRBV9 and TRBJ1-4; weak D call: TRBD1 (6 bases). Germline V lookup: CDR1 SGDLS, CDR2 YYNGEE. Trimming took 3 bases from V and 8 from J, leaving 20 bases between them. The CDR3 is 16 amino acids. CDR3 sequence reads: CASSESGGGAREKLFF. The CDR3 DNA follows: TGTGCCAGCAGCGAGAGCGGTGGGGGGGCTCGGGAAAAACTGTTTTTT.

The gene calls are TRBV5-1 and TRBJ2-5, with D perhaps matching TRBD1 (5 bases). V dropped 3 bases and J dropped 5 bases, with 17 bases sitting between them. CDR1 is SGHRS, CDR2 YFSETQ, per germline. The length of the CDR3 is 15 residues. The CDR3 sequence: CASSSDSLLGETQYF. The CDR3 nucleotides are TGCGCCAGCAGCTCAGACAGTCTCCTGGGGGAGACCCAGTACTTC.